The present TCR beta chain was sequenced within a study of blood T cell repertoires in COVID-19. A single count supports this clone. Method: immunoSEQ multiplex PCR; TCRdb's copy keeps in-frame clones and lacks some. The table shows 300,000 to 350,000 clones, with roughly nine tenths occurring only once. Per the germline V gene, CDR1 is GTSNPN and CDR2 is SVGIG (reference sequence). The trim removed 5 bases at V and 2 bases at J, leaving 3 bases unmatched. This CDR3 spans 13 amino acids. The sequenced sample consisted of peripheral blood. This chain uses TRBV30 with TRBJ1-5, with 7 bases matching TRBD1. The sequence came from a woman in her 30s with COVID-19, enrolled during active disease. The CDR3 loop reads CAWGRGRNQPQHF. As DNA, the CDR3 is TGTGCCTGGGGGAGGGGGCGCAATCAGCCCCAGCATTTT.